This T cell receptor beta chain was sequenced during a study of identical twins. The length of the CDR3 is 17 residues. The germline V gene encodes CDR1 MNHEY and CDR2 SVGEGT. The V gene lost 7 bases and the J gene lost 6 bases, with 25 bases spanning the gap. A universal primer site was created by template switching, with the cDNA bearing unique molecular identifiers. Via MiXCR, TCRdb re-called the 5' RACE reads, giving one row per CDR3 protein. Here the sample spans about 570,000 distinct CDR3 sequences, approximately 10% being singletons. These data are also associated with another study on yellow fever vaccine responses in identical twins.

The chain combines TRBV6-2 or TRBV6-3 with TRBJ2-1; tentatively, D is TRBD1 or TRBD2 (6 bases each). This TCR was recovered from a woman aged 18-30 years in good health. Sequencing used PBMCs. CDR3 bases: TGTGCCAGCAACGGGGGCCTTGGCAGGGTCCTTTCCAATGAGCAGTTCTTC. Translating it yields CASNGGLGRVLSNEQFF.